This TCR beta chain is drawn from a study of response to subunit inactivated influenza vaccine. The sample holds a few counts of this clonotype. Its antigen is not known. Regarding the study as a whole: Seasonal influenza vaccination, on each occasion, was suggested by the authors to recruit few new T cells.

The ends were cut back, 3 bases at V and 2 bases at J, with 7 bases in the middle. Germline V gene data show CDR1 as ENHRY and CDR2 as SYGVKD. The CDR3 has 13 residues. TCRdb redid the calling of the RT-PCR reads with MiXCR, one entry per CDR3 protein. The sample lists roughly 650,000 distinct CDR3 sequences, around 15% occurring once. This clonotype was sampled from a man aged 50-59 years who received an inactivated influenza vaccine. The material sequenced was PBMCs from blood, taken 14 to 15 days before vaccination. The chain links TRBV10-3 to TRBJ2-5; either TRBD1 or TRBD2 may fit D (5 bases each). CDR3 in amino acids: CAISDWGQETQYF. The CDR3, as DNA: TGTGCCATCAGTGATTGGGGGCAAGAGACCCAGTACTTC.